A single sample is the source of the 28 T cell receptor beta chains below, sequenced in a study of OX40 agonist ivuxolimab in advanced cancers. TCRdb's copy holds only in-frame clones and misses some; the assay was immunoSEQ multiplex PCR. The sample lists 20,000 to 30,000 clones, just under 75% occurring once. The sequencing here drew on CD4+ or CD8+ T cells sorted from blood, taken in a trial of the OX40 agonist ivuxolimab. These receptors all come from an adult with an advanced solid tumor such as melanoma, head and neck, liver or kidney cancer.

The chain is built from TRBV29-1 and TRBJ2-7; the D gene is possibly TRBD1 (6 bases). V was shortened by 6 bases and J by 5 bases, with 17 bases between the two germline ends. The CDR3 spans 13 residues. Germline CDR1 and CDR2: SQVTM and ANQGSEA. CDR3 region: CSVVPDRGNEQYF. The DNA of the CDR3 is TGCAGCGTCGTTCCGGACAGAGGGAACGAGCAGTACTTC.

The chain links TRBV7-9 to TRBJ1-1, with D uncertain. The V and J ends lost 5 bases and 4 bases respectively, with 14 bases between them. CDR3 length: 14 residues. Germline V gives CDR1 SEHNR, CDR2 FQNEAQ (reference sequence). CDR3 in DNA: TGTGCCAGCAGCCCCCTTTATCCGGGCACTGAAGCTTTCTTT. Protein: CASSPLYPGTEAFF.

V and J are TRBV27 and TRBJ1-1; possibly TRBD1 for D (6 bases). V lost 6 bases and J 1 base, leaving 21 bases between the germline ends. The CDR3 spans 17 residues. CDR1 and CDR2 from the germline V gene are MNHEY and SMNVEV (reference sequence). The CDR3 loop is CASRSGGLWGTNTEAFF. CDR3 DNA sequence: TGTGCCAGCAGGTCCGGGGGGCTTTGGGGGACGAACACTGAAGCTTTCTTT.

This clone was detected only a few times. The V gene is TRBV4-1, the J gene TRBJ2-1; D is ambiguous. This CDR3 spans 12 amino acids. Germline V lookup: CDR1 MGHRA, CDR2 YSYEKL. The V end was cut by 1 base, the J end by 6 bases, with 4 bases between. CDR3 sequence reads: CASSQGVNEQFF. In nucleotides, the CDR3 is TGCGCCAGCAGCCAAGGAGTCAATGAGCAGTTCTTC.

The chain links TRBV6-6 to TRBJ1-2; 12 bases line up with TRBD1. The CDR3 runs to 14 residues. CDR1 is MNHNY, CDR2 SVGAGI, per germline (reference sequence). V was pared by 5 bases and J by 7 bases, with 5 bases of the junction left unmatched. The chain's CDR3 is CASSPGQGAPGYTF. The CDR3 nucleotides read TGTGCCAGCAGTCCGGGACAGGGGGCCCCTGGCTACACCTTC.

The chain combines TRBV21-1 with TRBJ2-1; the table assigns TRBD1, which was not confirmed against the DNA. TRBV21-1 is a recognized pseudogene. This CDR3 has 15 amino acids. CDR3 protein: CASSRTGTANNEQFF. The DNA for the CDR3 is TGTGCCAGCAGTAGGACCGGGACAGCCAACAATGAGCAGTTCTTC.

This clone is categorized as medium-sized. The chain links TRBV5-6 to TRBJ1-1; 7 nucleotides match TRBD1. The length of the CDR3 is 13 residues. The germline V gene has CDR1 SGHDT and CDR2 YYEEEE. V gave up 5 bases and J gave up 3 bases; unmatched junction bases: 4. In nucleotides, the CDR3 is TGTGCCAGCAGGGCTACAGGGGACACTGAAGCTTTCTTT. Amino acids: CASRATGDTEAFF.

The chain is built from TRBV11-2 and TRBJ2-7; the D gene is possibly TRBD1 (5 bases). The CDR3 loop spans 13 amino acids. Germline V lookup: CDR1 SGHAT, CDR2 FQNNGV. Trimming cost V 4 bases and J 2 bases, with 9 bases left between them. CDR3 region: CASSYRQTYEQYF. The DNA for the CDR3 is TGTGCCAGCAGCTATCGACAGACCTACGAGCAGTACTTC. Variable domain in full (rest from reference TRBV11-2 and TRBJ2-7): EAGVAQSPRYKIIEKRQSVAFWCNPISGHATLYWYQQILGQGPKLLIQFQNNGVVDDSQLPKDRFSAERLKGVDSTLKIQPAKLEDSAVYLCASSYRQTYEQYFGPGTRLTVT.

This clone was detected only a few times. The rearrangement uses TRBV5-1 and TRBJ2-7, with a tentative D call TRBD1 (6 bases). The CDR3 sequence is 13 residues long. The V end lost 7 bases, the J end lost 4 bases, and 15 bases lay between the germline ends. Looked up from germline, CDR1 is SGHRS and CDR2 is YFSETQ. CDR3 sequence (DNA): TGCGCCAGCCGAGGGGGTCCCTTTTACGAGCAGTACTTC. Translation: CASRGGPFYEQYF.

The CDR3 protein is CASSLTAINTEAFF. CDR3 DNA: TGTGCCAGCAGTTTAACAGCGATAAACACTGAAGCTTTCTTT. The chain couples TRBV28 to TRBJ1-1; D not resolved. V was clipped by 2 bases and J by 2 bases, with 9 bases between them. This CDR3 contains 14 residues. Germline lookup yields CDR1 MDHEN and CDR2 SYDVKM.

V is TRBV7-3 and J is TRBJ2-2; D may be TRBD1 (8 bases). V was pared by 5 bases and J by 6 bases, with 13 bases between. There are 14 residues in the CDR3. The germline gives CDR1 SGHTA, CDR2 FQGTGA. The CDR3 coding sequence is TGTGCCAGCAGCCAACAGGGGGGGGCCGGGGAGCTGTTTTTT. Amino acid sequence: CASSQQGGAGELFF.

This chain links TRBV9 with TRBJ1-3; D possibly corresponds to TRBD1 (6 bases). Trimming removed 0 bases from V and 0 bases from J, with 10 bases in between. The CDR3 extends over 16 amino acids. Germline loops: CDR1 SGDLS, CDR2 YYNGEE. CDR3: CASSVDRVISGNTIYF. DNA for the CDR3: TGTGCCAGCAGCGTAGACAGGGTGATCTCTGGAAACACCATATATTTT.

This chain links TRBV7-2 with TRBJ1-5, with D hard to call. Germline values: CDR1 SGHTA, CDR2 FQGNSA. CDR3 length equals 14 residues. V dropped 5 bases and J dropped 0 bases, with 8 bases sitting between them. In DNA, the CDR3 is TGTGCCAGCAGCCTGAGCAATAGCAATCAGCCCCAGCATTTT. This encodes CASSLSNSNQPQHF. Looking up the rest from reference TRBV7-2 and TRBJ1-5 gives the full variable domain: GAGVSQSPSNKVTEKGKDVELRCDPISGHTALYWYRQSLGQGLEFLIYFQGNSAPDKSGLPSDRFSAERTGGSVSTLTIQRTQQEDSAVYLCASSLSNSNQPQHFGDGTRLSIL.

The DNA of the CDR3 is TGCAGCGTTGAAATGACAGGAGGGGAGCTGTTTTTT. Protein sequence: CSVEMTGGELFF. V gene TRBV29-1 combines with J gene TRBJ2-2; tentative D call: TRBD1 (6 bases). The CDR3 covers 12 residues. CDR1 is SQVTM, CDR2 ANQGSEA, per germline. Between the trimmed V and J ends, which lost 2 bases and 8 bases, there was a span of 9 bases.

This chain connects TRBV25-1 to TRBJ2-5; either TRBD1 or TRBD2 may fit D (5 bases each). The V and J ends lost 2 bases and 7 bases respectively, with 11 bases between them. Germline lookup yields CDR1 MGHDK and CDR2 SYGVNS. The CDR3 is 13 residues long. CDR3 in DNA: TGTGCCAGCAGTGAAGGGACGGCGTCGACCCAGTACTTC. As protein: CASSEGTASTQYF.

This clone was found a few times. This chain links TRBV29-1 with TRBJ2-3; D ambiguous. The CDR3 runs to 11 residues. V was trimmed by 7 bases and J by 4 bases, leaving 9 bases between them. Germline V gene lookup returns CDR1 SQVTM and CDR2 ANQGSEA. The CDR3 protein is CSAPVSDTQYF. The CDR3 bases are TGCAGCGCCCCGGTTTCAGATACGCAGTATTTT.

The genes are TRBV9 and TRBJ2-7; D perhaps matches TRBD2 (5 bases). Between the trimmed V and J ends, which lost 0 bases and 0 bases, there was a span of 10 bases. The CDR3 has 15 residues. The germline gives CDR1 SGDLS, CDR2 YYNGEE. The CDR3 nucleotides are TGTGCCAGCAGCGTAGGAGGGTTGTCCTCCTACGAGCAGTACTTC. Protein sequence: CASSVGGLSSYEQYF.

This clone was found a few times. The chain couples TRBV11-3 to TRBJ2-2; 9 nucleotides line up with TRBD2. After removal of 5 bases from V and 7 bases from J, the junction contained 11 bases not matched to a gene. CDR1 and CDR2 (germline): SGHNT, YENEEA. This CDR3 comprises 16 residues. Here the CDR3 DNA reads TGTGCCAGCAGCCACGGGGCTAGCGGGGAGCACGGGGAGCTGTTTTTT. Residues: CASSHGASGEHGELFF.

For the CDR3, the DNA is TGTGCCAGCAGTTACCCAGGGGGTGGGACAGATACGCAGTATTTT. Translation: CASSYPGGGTDTQYF. The chain carries TRBV6-6 and TRBJ2-3; TRBD1 agrees at 7 bases. Trimming took 2 bases from V and 3 from J; bases not matched to a gene: 5. The CDR3 has 15 residues. Germline CDR1 and CDR2: MNHNY and SVGAGI (reference sequence).

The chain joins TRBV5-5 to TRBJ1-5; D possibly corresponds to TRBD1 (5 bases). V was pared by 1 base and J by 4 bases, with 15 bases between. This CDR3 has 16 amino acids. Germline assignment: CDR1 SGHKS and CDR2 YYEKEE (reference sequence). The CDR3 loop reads CASSLSGRVGNQPQHF. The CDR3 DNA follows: TGTGCCAGCAGCTTGTCGGGCAGGGTGGGAAATCAGCCCCAGCATTTT.

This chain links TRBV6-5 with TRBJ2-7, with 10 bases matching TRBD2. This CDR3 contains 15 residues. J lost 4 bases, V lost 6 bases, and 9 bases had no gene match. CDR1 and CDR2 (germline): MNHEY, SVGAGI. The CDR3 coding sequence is TGTGCCAGCAGATCCGTAGCGGGGGGCGCGTACGAGCAGTACTTC. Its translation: CASRSVAGGAYEQYF.

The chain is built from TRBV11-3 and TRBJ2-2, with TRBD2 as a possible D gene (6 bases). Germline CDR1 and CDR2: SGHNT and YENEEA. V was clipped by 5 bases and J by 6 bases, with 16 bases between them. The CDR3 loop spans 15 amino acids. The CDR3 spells CASSLQAGRAGELFF. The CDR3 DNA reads TGTGCCAGCAGCCTCCAGGCGGGGCGAGCCGGGGAGCTGTTTTTT.

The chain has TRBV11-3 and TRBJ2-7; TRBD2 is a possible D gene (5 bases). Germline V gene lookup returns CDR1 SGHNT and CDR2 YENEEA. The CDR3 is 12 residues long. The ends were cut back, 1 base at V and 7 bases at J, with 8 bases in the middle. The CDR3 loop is CASSLGGIEQYF. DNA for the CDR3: TGTGCCAGCAGCTTAGGAGGGATTGAGCAGTACTTC.

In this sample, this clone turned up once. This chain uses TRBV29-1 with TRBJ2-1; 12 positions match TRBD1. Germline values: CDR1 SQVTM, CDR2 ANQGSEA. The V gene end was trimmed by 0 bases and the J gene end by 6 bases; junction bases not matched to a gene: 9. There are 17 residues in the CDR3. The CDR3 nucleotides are TGCAGCGTTGAAGATCTCCTTGGGGACAGGGGGCCCAATGAGCAGTTCTTC. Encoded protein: CSVEDLLGDRGPNEQFF.

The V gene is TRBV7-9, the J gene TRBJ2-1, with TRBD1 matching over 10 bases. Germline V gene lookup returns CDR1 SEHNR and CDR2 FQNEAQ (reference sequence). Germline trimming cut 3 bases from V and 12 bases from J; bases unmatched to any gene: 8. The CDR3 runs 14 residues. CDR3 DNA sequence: TGTGCCAGCAGCTTGGGACAGGGGCGTTTAGGGCAGTTCTTC. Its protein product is CASSLGQGRLGQFF.

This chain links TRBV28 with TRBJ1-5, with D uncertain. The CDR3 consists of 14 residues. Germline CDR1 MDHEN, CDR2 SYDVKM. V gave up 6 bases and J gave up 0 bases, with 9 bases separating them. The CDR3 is CASSPRYSNQPQHF. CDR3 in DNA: TGTGCCAGCAGCCCTCGGTATAGCAATCAGCCCCAGCATTTT.

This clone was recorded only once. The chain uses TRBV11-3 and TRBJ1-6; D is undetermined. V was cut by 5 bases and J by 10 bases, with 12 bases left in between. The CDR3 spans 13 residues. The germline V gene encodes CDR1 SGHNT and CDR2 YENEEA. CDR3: CASSPLGGSPLHF. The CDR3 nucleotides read TGTGCCAGCAGCCCCCTAGGTGGATCACCCCTCCACTTT.

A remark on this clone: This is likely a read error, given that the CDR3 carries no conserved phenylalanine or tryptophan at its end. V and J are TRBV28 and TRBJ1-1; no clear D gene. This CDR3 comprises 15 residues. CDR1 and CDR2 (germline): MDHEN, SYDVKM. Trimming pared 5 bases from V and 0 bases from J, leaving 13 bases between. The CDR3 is CASSVGFFLNTEAFL. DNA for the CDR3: TGTGCCAGCAGTGTGGGTTTTTTCTTGAACACTGAAGCTTTCCTT.